The entry that follows covers one T cell receptor (beta chain) sequence. This sample is drawn from a study of blood T cell repertoires in COVID-19. Study-wide context: Acute and convalescent COVID-19 samples came from the United States, Italy and Spain.

Profiled with immunoSEQ multiplex PCR; TCRdb holds only in-frame clones, not every one. This table has some 200,000 clones, 85% to 90% appearing once. Germline assignment: CDR1 SGHDN and CDR2 FVKESK. V lost 6 bases, J lost 14 bases, and 15 bases stayed unmatched. CDR3 length equals 13 residues. This clonotype originated in an elderly man with acute or convalescent COVID-19. The V and J genes are TRBV14 and TRBJ1-1, with 7 bases aligning to TRBD1. What was sequenced was peripheral blood. The CDR3 DNA reads as TGTGCCAGCAGACTACAGGGGACTCCCGTATTCTTCTTT. It codes for CASRLQGTPVFFF.